This T cell receptor (beta chain) appears in the sequencing data of a study of shared clonotypes between healthy human individuals. The wider study: Three plates were used per donor for CD4 naive, three for CD4 memory, two for CD8 naive and one for CD8 memory. Study-wide results and limits: Of the naive CD4 clonotypes, around 4.8% were shared across a handful of donors.

An assay was performed, and its level was deep. Only in-frame clones appear in the TCRdb table, and some are missing; sequencing was by immunoSEQ multiplex PCR. The profile covers roughly 1 million clones, with 75% to 80% appearing a single time and about 0.52% taken by the ten largest. The ends were cut back, 11 bases at V and 1 base at J, with 18 bases in the middle. Germline-derived CDR1 and CDR2 are MNHEY and SMNVEV (reference sequence). The CDR3 contains 16 residues. A remark on this clone: Its cognate antigen is unknown.

The study drew all its donors from Caucasian adults living in Nashville, Tennessee. Sequencing was done on a sample of memory CD4+ T cells from PBMCs. Subset: CD45RA-negative fraction. The V gene is TRBV27, the J gene TRBJ2-6, with a possible D match to TRBD2 (7 bases). The TCR originated in a man between 18 and 29 years old in good health. Some clones in this sample may be carry-over from other donors' samples. This CDR3 is CASGGQGRSGANVLTF. CDR3 bases: TGTGCCTCCGGGGGGCAGGGAAGGTCTGGGGCCAACGTCCTGACTTTC.